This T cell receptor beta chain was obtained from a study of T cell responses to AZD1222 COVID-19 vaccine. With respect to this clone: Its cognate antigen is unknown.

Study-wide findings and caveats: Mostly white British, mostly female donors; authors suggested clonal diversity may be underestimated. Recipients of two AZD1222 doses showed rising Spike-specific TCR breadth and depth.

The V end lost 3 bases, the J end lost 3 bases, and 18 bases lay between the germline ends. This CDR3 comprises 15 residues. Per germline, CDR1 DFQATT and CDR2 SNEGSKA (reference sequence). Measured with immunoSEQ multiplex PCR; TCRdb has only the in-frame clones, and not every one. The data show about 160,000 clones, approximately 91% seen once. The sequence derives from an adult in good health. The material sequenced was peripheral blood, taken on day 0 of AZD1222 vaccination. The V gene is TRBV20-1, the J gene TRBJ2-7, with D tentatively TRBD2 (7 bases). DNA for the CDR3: TGCAGTGCTAGTAGGGGGAGCGGGATACGCTACGAGCAGTACTTC. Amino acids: CSASRGSGIRYEQYF.